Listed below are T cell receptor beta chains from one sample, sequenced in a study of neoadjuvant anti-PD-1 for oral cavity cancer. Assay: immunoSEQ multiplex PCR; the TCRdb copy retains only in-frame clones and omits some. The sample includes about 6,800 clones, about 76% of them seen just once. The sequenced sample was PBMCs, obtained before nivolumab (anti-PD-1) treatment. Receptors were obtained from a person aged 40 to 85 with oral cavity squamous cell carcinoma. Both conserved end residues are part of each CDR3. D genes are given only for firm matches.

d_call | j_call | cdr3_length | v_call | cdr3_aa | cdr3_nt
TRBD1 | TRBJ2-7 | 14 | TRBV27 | CASRETGGGYEQYF | TGTGCCAGCAGAGAGACAGGGGGGGGGTACGAGCAGTACTTC
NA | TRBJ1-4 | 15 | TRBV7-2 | CASSLGGRANEKLFF | TGTGCCAGCAGCTTAGGGGGGAGAGCTAATGAAAAACTGTTTTTT
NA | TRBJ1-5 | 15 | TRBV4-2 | CASSQEGTSNQPQHF | TGTGCCAGCAGCCAAGAGGGTACTAGCAATCAGCCCCAGCATTTT
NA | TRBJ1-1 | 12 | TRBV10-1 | CASSSRLGEAFF | TGCGCCAGCAGTTCCCGGCTGGGTGAAGCTTTCTTT
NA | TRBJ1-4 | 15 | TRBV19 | CASSPMSATNEKLFF | TGTGCCAGTAGTCCGATGTCTGCAACTAATGAAAAACTGTTTTTT
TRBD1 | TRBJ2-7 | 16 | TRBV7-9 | CASSHRTGANLTEQYF | TGTGCCAGCAGCCATCGGACAGGGGCAAATTTGACCGAGCAGTACTTC
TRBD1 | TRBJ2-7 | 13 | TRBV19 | CASSSKGAWEQYF | TGTGCCAGTAGTTCGAAGGGGGCTTGGGAGCAGTACTTC
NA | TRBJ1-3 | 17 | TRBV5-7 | CASSIIIREDSGNTIYF | TGTGCCAGCAGCATAATAATCCGGGAAGACTCTGGAAACACCATATATTTT
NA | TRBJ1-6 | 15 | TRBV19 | CASRGGGSYNSPLHF | TGTGCCAGTAGAGGAGGGGGTTCCTATAATTCACCCCTCCACTTT
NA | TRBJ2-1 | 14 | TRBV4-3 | CASSQRRTYYEQFF | TGCGCCAGCAGCCAACGCCGGACATACTATGAGCAGTTCTTC
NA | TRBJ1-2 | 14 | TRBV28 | CASSAPGTGTGYTF | TGTGCCAGCAGTGCCCCAGGAACAGGGACGGGCTACACCTTC
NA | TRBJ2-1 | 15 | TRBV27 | CASRTGPSSYNEQFF | TGTGCCAGCAGAACAGGACCGAGCTCCTACAATGAGCAGTTCTTC
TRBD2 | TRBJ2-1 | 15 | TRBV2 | CASTGLAGGYNEQFF | TGTGCCAGTACGGGACTAGCGGGGGGATACAATGAGCAGTTCTTC
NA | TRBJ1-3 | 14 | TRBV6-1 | CASSEGRGGNTIYF | TGTGCCAGCAGTGAAGGCCGCGGGGGAAACACCATATATTTT
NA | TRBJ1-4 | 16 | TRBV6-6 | CASTYSWGERDEKLFF | TGTGCCAGCACCTACTCGTGGGGGGAACGGGATGAAAAACTGTTTTTT
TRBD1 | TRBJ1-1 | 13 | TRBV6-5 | CASRADRVSGAFF | TGTGCCAGCAGGGCCGACAGGGTGAGTGGTGCTTTCTTT
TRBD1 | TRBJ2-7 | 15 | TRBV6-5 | CASRPYRGARYEQYF | TGTGCCAGCAGACCTTACAGGGGCGCCAGGTACGAGCAGTACTTC
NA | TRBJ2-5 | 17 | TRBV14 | CASSQDGRFQFRETQYF | TGTGCCAGCAGCCAAGATGGGAGGTTTCAATTCAGAGAGACCCAGTACTTC
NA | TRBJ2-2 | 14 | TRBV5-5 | CASSPLLDPGELFF | TGTGCCAGCAGCCCCCTACTGGACCCCGGGGAGCTGTTTTTT